This TCR beta chain was identified during a study of beta chain features in type 1 diabetes (dated by TCRdb to the late 2010s). Notes on the research overall: Mean age, gender distribution, total cell number and subset yield were not different between patients and healthy donors. A total of approximately 100,000,000 sorted cells were examined across all samples, and the number of cells per subset was strongly correlated with RNA yield. The study compared TCRB repertoires of sorted circulating CD4+ T cell subsets between recently diagnosed type 1 diabetes patients and matched healthy donors. Regulatory and stem cell-like memory subsets were obtained from only 8 patients and roughly eight healthy donors, while naive and central memory subsets were obtained from all 28 donors. Here is what the overall study found, with its caveats: Because cDNA was sequenced instead of genomic DNA, activated cells with high expression could be over-represented, although the groups did not differ in activation or CD3 levels. Naive, central memory and regulatory TCRB repertoires appeared to be more alike among patients than among healthy donors. PCR may preferentially amplify shorter templates, but because patient and control samples were amplified and corrected together, any resulting skew would affect both groups equally. Because the HLA sub-analyses included only small numbers of individuals, any influence of HLA type on TCRB rearrangement was left unresolved. Patients with type 1 diabetes made fewer insertions and deleted more nucleotides at VDJ recombination sites, implying thymic rearrangement abnormalities. In all four CD4+ subsets, TCRB CDR3 length was moderately but significantly shorter in type 1 diabetes patients.

Comment on this clone: Its antigen is currently not known. No base qualities exist here, and no much larger clone lies one base off it.

From each donor, a single peripheral blood sample of approximately 120 mL on average was drawn into heparinised tubes. Using a panel that included CD45RO, CCR7, CD25, CD127, CD95 and CD27, naive, central memory, regulatory and stem cell-like memory CD4+ T cells were sorted on a BD FACSAria II. All sorted populations exceeded 95% purity. PBMCs were isolated immediately by Lymphoprep density gradient centrifugation and stained directly without culture. So that batch effects would be minimized, each experiment stained and sorted samples in pairs, pairing one healthy donor with one patient. The entire isolated RNA was reverse transcribed using the High Capacity cDNA Reverse Transcription Kit, and thus expressed TCRB transcripts were sequenced. Deep immunoSEQ sequencing was performed on naive, central memory and regulatory T cell samples, with an average of roughly 3.5 million total reads per sample. Sorted cells were lysed in RLT buffer, and RNA was extracted using DNase-treated RNeasy Micro or Mini kits according to cell number. To prevent cross-contamination, every cell subset was processed on its own, while patient and healthy donor samples were processed together. TCRB sequences were amplified from cDNA with the immunoSEQ multiplex PCR, producing 87-bp fragments spanning the CDR3 region. Sequencing of the amplicons was done on the Illumina HiSeq platform. The paper's processing steps were these. Synthetic template baselines were used to correct PCR bias computationally, reads within Hamming distance 2 were collapsed together, and singletons that could not be merged were discarded. By aligning reads against IMGT, V, D and J genes, CDR3 length, and insertions or deletions at six rearrangement sites were assigned. Clonotype counts were normalized to sorted cell number within each subset before computing true diversity and Gini coefficients with the tcR R package. The overlap coefficient, calculated on TCRB nucleotide sequences, was used to measure repertoire sharing. Out-of-frame TCRB sequences from naive cells were analyzed to stand in for the pre-selection repertoire. In its TCRdb copy, this immuneACCESS table keeps in-frame sequences only and misses some clones. Where compared with another copy, unresolved V genes explain less than half of these, and the others have no known cause. V, J and clone size derive from that table, while D and trimming were established from the DNA sequence. For this sample the table gives over 650,000 clones, of which about 14% were detected only once. Jointly, the top ten make up 0.03% to 0.04% of the sample.

Sequencing input: naive CD4+ T cells from blood. In light of the paper, this sample's cell subset or site label describes: true naive CD4+ T cells. The sequence derives from a man younger than 35 with type 1 diabetes.

The CDR3 here reads CAWSIPGLPREQYF. In nucleotides, the sequence is TGTGCCTGGAGTATCCCGGGACTCCCTAGGGAGCAGTACTTC. The rearrangement combines TRBV30 with TRBJ2-7; the best D guess is TRBD2, with 6 bases matching. Sequences GTSNPN (CDR1) and SVGIG (CDR2) are obtained from the germline V gene (reference sequence). V sheds 2 bases and J sheds 7 bases, leaving 18 bases between their ends. The CDR3 has 14 amino acids, counting the end cysteine and phenylalanine. Left in the record is the CDR3 DNA by itself, 42 bases read in frame from the first base.